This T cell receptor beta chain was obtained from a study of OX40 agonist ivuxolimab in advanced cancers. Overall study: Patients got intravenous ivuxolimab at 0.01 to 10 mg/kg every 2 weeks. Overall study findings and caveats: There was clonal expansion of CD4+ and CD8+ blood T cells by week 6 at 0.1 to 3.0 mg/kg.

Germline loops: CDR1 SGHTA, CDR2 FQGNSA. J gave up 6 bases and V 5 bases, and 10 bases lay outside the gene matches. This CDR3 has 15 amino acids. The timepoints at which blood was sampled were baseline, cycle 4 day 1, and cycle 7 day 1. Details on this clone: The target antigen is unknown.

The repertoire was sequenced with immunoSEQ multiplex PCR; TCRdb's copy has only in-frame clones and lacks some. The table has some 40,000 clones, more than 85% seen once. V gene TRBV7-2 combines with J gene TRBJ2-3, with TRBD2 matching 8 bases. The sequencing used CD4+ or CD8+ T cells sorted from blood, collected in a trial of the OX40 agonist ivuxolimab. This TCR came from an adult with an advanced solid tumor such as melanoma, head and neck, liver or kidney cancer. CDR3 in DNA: TGTGCCAGCAGCCCGGCGGGCGGGGGGTCGGATACGCAGTATTTT. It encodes CASSPAGGGSDTQYF.